Shown below are 23 T cell receptor beta chains from a single sample sequenced in a study of PD-1 blockade in classical Hodgkin lymphoma. Following autologous stem cell transplantation, relapse occurred in every patient, and exposure to brentuximab vedotin varied. The protocol was immunoSEQ multiplex PCR, while the TCRdb copy is restricted to in-frame clones and leaves out a portion. The sample shows more than 50,000 clones, approximately 92% of them seen only once. The starting material was peripheral blood mononuclear cells (PBMCs), obtained at baseline. The receptors stem from a human donor with classical Hodgkin lymphoma.

The J gene is TRBJ2-2, the V gene TRBV14; possible D gene TRBD1, 7 bases. This CDR3 is 15 amino acids long. Looked up from germline, CDR1 is SGHDN and CDR2 is FVKESK. Trimming took off 4 bases at V and 7 bases at J, with 16 bases between the two ends. CDR3 protein: CASSLKGGGHGELFF. As DNA, the CDR3 is TGTGCCAGCAGCCTAAAAGGAGGGGGCCACGGGGAGCTGTTTTTT. The full variable domain, completed using reference TRBV14 and TRBJ2-2, is EAGVTQFPSHSVIEKGQTVTLRCDPISGHDNLYWYRRVMGKEIKFLLHFVKESKQDESGMPNNRFLAERTGGTYSTLKVQPAELEDSGVYFCASSLKGGGHGELFFGEGSRLTVL.

This clone was detected once. The gene calls are TRBV2 and TRBJ2-1; TRBD2 agrees at 15 bases. The CDR3 is made up of 19 amino acids. The germline CDR1 and CDR2 sequences are SNHLY and FYNNEI. Trimming removed 5 bases from V and 4 bases from J; junction bases left unmatched: 12. CDR3 in DNA: TGTGCCAGCAGTCACCACCGAGGACTAGCGGGGGGGTTATACAATGAGCAGTTCTTC. Translated: CASSHHRGLAGGLYNEQFF.

The chain couples TRBV19 to TRBJ1-1; D ambiguous. CDR1 and CDR2 (germline): LNHDA, SQIVND (reference sequence). The CDR3 length is 14 residues. Trimming left V 6 bases short and J 0 bases short, with 11 bases between. CDR3 DNA sequence: TGTGCCAGTAGGTCAGGAACTATGAACACTGAAGCTTTCTTT. Translating it yields CASRSGTMNTEAFF.

This chain joins TRBV27 and TRBJ2-7; 7 nucleotides align to TRBD1. This CDR3 comprises 15 residues. Per germline, CDR1 MNHEY and CDR2 SMNVEV (reference sequence). The ends lost 6 bases at V and 2 bases at J; junction bases unmatched: 10. CDR3 sequence: CASRNRGLGTYEQYF. The CDR3, as DNA: TGTGCCAGCAGAAACAGGGGATTGGGAACCTACGAGCAGTACTTC.

The V and J genes are TRBV2 and TRBJ1-6; the match to TRBD1 covers 7 bases. The CDR3 spans 15 residues. J gave up 9 bases and V 5 bases, and 10 bases lay outside the gene matches. Germline V gene data show CDR1 as SNHLY and CDR2 as FYNNEI. CDR3 DNA: TGTGCCAGCAGTAACTCCGGGCAGGGGGTTTCACCCCTCCACTTT. Encoded protein: CASSNSGQGVSPLHF.

CDR3 loop: CASSDLGAGPLTDTQYF. The CDR3 DNA reads as TGTGCCAGCAGTGACCTTGGGGCAGGGCCATTAACAGATACGCAGTATTTT. V and J are TRBV6-1 and TRBJ2-3, with a tentative D call TRBD1 (5 bases). Germline values: CDR1 MNHNS, CDR2 SASEGT. V lost 3 bases to trimming and J lost 3 bases, with 19 bases between them. CDR3 length equals 17 residues.

Written as DNA, the CDR3 is TGTGCCAGCGCCCAGATAGGGCTGCCCACTGAAGCTTTCTTT. Its translation is CASAQIGLPTEAFF. The genes are TRBV25-1 and TRBJ1-1; unclear D gene. The CDR3 consists of 14 residues. Trimming stripped 8 bases from V and 4 bases from J, with 17 bases between. CDR1 MGHDK and CDR2 SYGVNS come from the germline V gene.

This chain uses TRBV2 with TRBJ1-1; D possibly corresponds to TRBD1 (5 bases). The V gene's germline CDR1 is SNHLY and CDR2 FYNNEI. The CDR3 totals 15 residues. With 3 bases removed from V and 3 bases from J, the gap between germline ends came to 14 bases. This CDR3 is CASSEGVPYDTEAFF. Here the CDR3 DNA reads TGTGCCAGCAGTGAGGGGGTCCCCTACGACACTGAAGCTTTCTTT.

Regarding this clone: The junction departs from the called germline gene at one end, perhaps through a read error. This rearrangement joins TRBV6-5 to TRBJ1-6; no clear D. Germline assignment: CDR1 MNHEY and CDR2 SVGAGI. This CDR3 comprises 15 residues. CDR3 nucleotides: TGTGCCAGCAGTAACTCCGGGCCCACTTTTTCACCCCTCCACTTT. Translating it yields CASSNSGPTFSPLHF.

The chain recombines TRBV19 with TRBJ2-5; 11 positions agree with TRBD1. The germline V gene has CDR1 LNHDA and CDR2 SQIVND (reference sequence). V lost 2 bases and J lost 4; bases outside the gene matches: 6. This CDR3 contains 16 residues. The CDR3 is CASSIRTGGIGETQYF. In nucleotides, the CDR3 is TGTGCCAGTAGTATACGGACAGGGGGCATTGGAGAGACCCAGTACTTC.

The chain recombines TRBV6-5 with TRBJ1-6, with D unclear. Trimming removed 6 bases from V and 7 bases from J, with 7 bases in between. Germline-derived CDR1 and CDR2 are MNHEY and SVGAGI. The CDR3 is 12 amino acids. The CDR3: CASRGYNSPLHF. The CDR3 bases are TGTGCCAGCAGGGGGTACAATTCACCCCTCCACTTT.

The V and J genes are TRBV7-9 and TRBJ1-4; D is undetermined. The V end lost 2 bases, the J end lost 0 bases, and 7 bases lay between the germline ends. Germline V CDR1 and CDR2: SEHNR, FQNEAQ (reference sequence). The CDR3 is made up of 15 amino acids. The CDR3 loop is CASSLTASTNEKLFF. Here the CDR3 DNA reads TGTGCCAGCAGCTTAACTGCGTCAACTAATGAAAAACTGTTTTTT.

V and J are TRBV29-1 and TRBJ1-2; 9 bases fit TRBD1. The CDR3 is 16 amino acids. The ends lost 0 bases at V and 2 bases at J; junction bases unmatched: 7. The germline V gene has CDR1 SQVTM and CDR2 ANQGSEA. The chain's CDR3 is CSVEDHLGQGNYGYTF. The CDR3 DNA sequence: TGCAGCGTTGAAGATCACCTCGGACAGGGGAACTATGGCTACACCTTC.

The chain joins TRBV27 to TRBJ1-1; D might be TRBD1 (5 bases). Germline V gene lookup returns CDR1 MNHEY and CDR2 SMNVEV (reference sequence). The V end was cut by 3 bases, the J end by 1 base, with 9 bases between. The CDR3 extends over 14 amino acids. CDR3 region: CASSLSGRNTEAFF. The CDR3, as DNA: TGTGCCAGCAGTTTGTCAGGGCGGAACACTGAAGCTTTCTTT.

The rearrangement joins TRBV5-5 to TRBJ2-7; tentatively, D is TRBD1 (6 bases). The CDR3 totals 17 residues. V gave up 4 bases and J gave up 2 bases, with 22 bases separating them. Per the germline V gene, CDR1 is SGHKS and CDR2 is YYEKEE (reference sequence). CDR3: CASSIGTPTFYTYEQYF. DNA of the CDR3: TGTGCCAGCAGCATCGGGACACCGACTTTCTATACCTACGAGCAGTACTTC.

The CDR3 bases are TGTGCCAGCAGTGCATTGACAGGGAGCGAGCAGTACTTC. Translation: CASSALTGSEQYF. The chain has TRBV6-1 and TRBJ2-7; 7 bases agree with TRBD1. Germline assignment: CDR1 MNHNS and CDR2 SASEGT. The CDR3 contains 13 residues. The V gene end was trimmed by 4 bases and the J gene end by 6 bases; junction bases not matched to a gene: 6.

The V and J genes are TRBV5-4 and TRBJ2-3; tentatively, D is TRBD2 (7 bases). CDR1 and CDR2 from the germline V gene are SGHNT and YYREEE (reference sequence). The CDR3 is 17 residues long. V lost 4 bases and J 1 base, leaving 19 bases between the germline ends. CDR3 bases: TGTGCCAGCAGCCGACATCCTGGGGGGGCGGGCACAGATACGCAGTATTTT. Residues: CASSRHPGGAGTDTQYF.

The genes are TRBV15 and TRBJ1-1; no clear D. V was clipped by 4 bases and J by 4 bases, with 16 bases between them. This CDR3 region has 15 residues. Per germline, CDR1 LNHNV and CDR2 YYDKDF (reference sequence). The CDR3 spells CATSNPGFIFTEAFF. CDR3 sequence (DNA): TGTGCCACCAGCAACCCGGGTTTTATCTTCACTGAAGCTTTCTTT.

The chain is built from TRBV11-2 and TRBJ2-2, with a weak D call TRBD1 (5 bases). V was shortened by 3 bases and J by 2 bases, with 13 bases between the two germline ends. This CDR3 has 16 residues. Germline CDR1 reads SGHAT; CDR2 reads FQNNGV. In DNA, the CDR3 is TGTGCCAGCAGCTTGGGTGCAGGGATCAACACCGGGGAGCTGTTTTTT. The encoded protein is CASSLGAGINTGELFF. Full variable domain (outside the CDR3, taken from reference TRBV11-2 and TRBJ2-2): EAGVAQSPRYKIIEKRQSVAFWCNPISGHATLYWYQQILGQGPKLLIQFQNNGVVDDSQLPKDRFSAERLKGVDSTLKIQPAKLEDSAVYLCASSLGAGINTGELFFGEGSRLTVL.

The chain has TRBV19 and TRBJ1-3; no reliable D call. There are 13 residues in the CDR3. CDR1 is LNHDA, CDR2 SQIVND, per germline (reference sequence). V dropped 8 bases and J dropped 2 bases, with 10 bases sitting between them. Here the CDR3 DNA reads TGTGCCAGTCAAACGGGCCCTGGAAACACCATATATTTT. Its translation is CASQTGPGNTIYF.

The chain joins TRBV6-4 to TRBJ2-3, with D perhaps TRBD1 or TRBD2 (5 bases each). CDR1 and CDR2 (germline): MRHNA, SNTAGT. This CDR3 contains 15 residues. V was clipped by 3 bases and J by 0 bases, with 10 bases between them. CDR3 nucleotides: TGTGCCAGCAGTGAGAGTTGGGGGAGCACAGATACGCAGTATTTT. Protein: CASSESWGSTDTQYF.

The chain employs TRBV7-3 and TRBJ1-5; D unresolved. V was pared by 3 bases and J by 6 bases, with 9 bases between. CDR3 length: 13 amino acids. Germline V lookup: CDR1 SGHTA, CDR2 FQGTGA. In DNA form, the CDR3 reads TGTGCCAGCAGCTTTGGGCTGGGTCAGCCCCAGCATTTT. Translating gives CASSFGLGQPQHF.

The V and J genes are TRBV27 and TRBJ2-7; 9 nucleotides line up with TRBD1. Germline V CDR1 and CDR2: MNHEY, SMNVEV (reference sequence). There are 15 residues in the CDR3. The ends lost 3 bases at V and 2 bases at J; junction bases unmatched: 5. CDR3 sequence reads: CASSLGTGLTYEQYF. The CDR3 DNA follows: TGTGCCAGCAGTTTGGGGACAGGGCTTACCTACGAGCAGTACTTC.